This is a list of T cell receptor beta chains from one sample in a study of identical twins. TCRdb reprocessed the 5' RACE reads via MiXCR and lists one record per CDR3 protein. The table records 520,000 or so distinct CDR3 sequences, 20% to 25% of them present only once. A further study also used this sample, focusing on T cells expressing NK-cell markers.

Sequencing was performed on CD4+ T cells sorted from blood. These receptors all come from a woman aged 18-29 years in good health. The CDR3 runs from the conserved cysteine through the conserved F or W. A D gene is named only where the DNA matches it firmly. Clone size is not always given. Where it is, it says once, few, many or a class for expanded clones.

J,size,D,V,CDR3,DNA
TRBJ2-4,many,NA,TRBV20-1,CSARDPNLVLAKNIQYF,TGCAGTGCTAGAGATCCAAATTTAGTATTAGCCAAAAACATTCAGTACTTC
TRBJ2-7,few,NA,TRBV28,CASRPHSGGNYEQYF,TGTGCCAGCAGACCACATAGCGGAGGTAACTACGAGCAGTACTTC
TRBJ2-5,few,NA,TRBV5-1,CASSLSSVQETQYF,TGCGCCAGCAGCTTGAGTAGCGTCCAAGAGACCCAGTACTTC
TRBJ1-5,NA,TRBD1,TRBV5-1,CASSTGTGGQPQHF,TGCGCCAGCAGCACAGGGACAGGGGGTCAGCCCCAGCATTTT
TRBJ1-6,many,NA,TRBV12-3/TRBV12-4,CASSFEINSPLHF,TGTGCCAGCAGTTTCGAGATTAATTCACCCCTCCACTTT
TRBJ2-7,few,TRBD2,TRBV20-1,CSAPSGGGFHEQYF,TGCAGTGCTCCATCGGGGGGAGGCTTCCACGAGCAGTACTTC
TRBJ2-3,few,TRBD1,TRBV7-9,CASRPGTAGVADTQYF,TGTGCCAGCAGACCCGGGACAGCTGGGGTCGCAGATACGCAGTATTTT
TRBJ2-7,few,TRBD1,TRBV9,CASSSRQGPTYEQYF,TGTGCCAGCAGCTCACGACAGGGCCCTACCTACGAGCAGTACTTC
TRBJ2-1,few,NA,TRBV10-3,CAIGSYNEQFF,TGTGCCATCGGATCTTACAATGAGCAGTTCTTC
TRBJ1-2,NA,NA,TRBV12-3/TRBV12-4,CASTLQWGGYTF,TGTGCCAGCACCCTACAGTGGGGTGGCTACACCTTC
TRBJ1-2,few,TRBD1,TRBV5-1,CASRPDRADGYTF,TGCGCCAGCAGACCGGACAGGGCGGATGGCTACACCTTC
TRBJ1-2,NA,NA,TRBV6-6,CASSPTGPGYTF,TGTGCCAGCAGTCCCACAGGCCCCGGCTACACCTTC
TRBJ2-5,NA,TRBD1,TRBV9,CASSVEGGQGRETQYF,TGTGCCAGCAGCGTAGAAGGGGGACAGGGTCGGGAGACCCAGTACTTC
TRBJ2-7,few,NA,TRBV7-2,CASSLQGSVEQYF,TGTGCCAGCAGCTTACAGGGCAGCGTCGAGCAGTACTTC
TRBJ2-1,NA,NA,TRBV4-3,CASSQDRGRANEQFF,TGCGCCAGCAGCCAAGACAGGGGACGGGCCAATGAGCAGTTCTTC
TRBJ2-5,NA,NA,TRBV6-5,CASSYGVGVETQYF,TGTGCCAGCAGTTACGGCGTGGGGGTAGAGACCCAGTACTTC
TRBJ2-2,NA,NA,TRBV11-1,CASSLSAGAGELFF,TGTGCCAGCAGCTTAAGTGCAGGCGCCGGGGAGCTGTTTTTT
TRBJ2-1,few,NA,TRBV9,CASSPRTRVDNEQFF,TGTGCCAGCAGCCCCCGGACGCGTGTAGACAATGAGCAGTTCTTC
TRBJ1-1,NA,TRBD1,TRBV19,CASRTGTGSNTEAFF,TGTGCCAGTAGAACCGGGACAGGGTCGAACACTGAAGCTTTCTTT
TRBJ2-1,NA,TRBD2,TRBV4-1,CASSQDGGSKFF,TGCGCCAGCAGCCAAGATGGCGGGAGTAAGTTCTTC
TRBJ2-7,few,NA,TRBV7-9,CASSPQTYEQYF,TGTGCCAGCAGCCCCCAGACCTACGAGCAGTACTTC
TRBJ2-1,many,NA,TRBV6-1,CASRQSSYNEQFF,TGTGCCAGCAGACAGAGCTCCTACAATGAGCAGTTCTTC
TRBJ1-1,few,TRBD1,TRBV5-6,CASSHRGVITEAFF,TGTGCCAGCAGTCACAGGGGGGTGATCACTGAAGCTTTCTTT
TRBJ1-1,many,NA,TRBV12-3/TRBV12-4,CASSLWGNTEAFF,TGTGCCAGCAGTTTATGGGGGAACACTGAAGCTTTCTTT
TRBJ2-3,many,TRBD1,TRBV5-5,CASSFQGATDTQYF,TGTGCCAGCAGCTTCCAGGGGGCAACAGATACGCAGTATTTT
TRBJ2-1,NA,NA,TRBV2,CASSLRPFAGEQFF,TGTGCCAGCAGTCTTAGGCCCTTTGCGGGTGAGCAGTTCTTC
TRBJ1-3,NA,NA,TRBV29-1,CSVRTENKNTIYF,TGCAGCGTCCGGACAGAGAATAAAAACACCATATATTTT
TRBJ1-4,NA,NA,TRBV19,CASRPTGEGEKLFF,TGTGCCAGTAGACCGACGGGTGAGGGTGAAAAACTGTTTTTT
TRBJ2-1,NA,NA,TRBV20-1,CSARDSRPNEQFF,TGCAGTGCTAGGGACTCTCGGCCCAATGAGCAGTTCTTC
TRBJ1-6,few,NA,TRBV7-2,CASSLQSYNSPLHF,TGTGCCAGCAGCCTACAGAGTTATAATTCACCCCTCCACTTT
TRBJ1-1,NA,NA,TRBV18,CASSAEGGNTEAFF,TGTGCCAGCTCAGCAGAGGGAGGGAACACTGAAGCTTTCTTT
TRBJ1-6,NA,NA,TRBV25-1,CASSDPGPNSPLHF,TGTGCCAGCAGTGACCCCGGACCGAATTCACCCCTCCACTTT
TRBJ2-1,few,NA,TRBV25-1,CASSEHRAYNEQFF,TGTGCCAGCAGTGAACACCGTGCCTACAATGAGCAGTTCTTC
TRBJ1-2,few,NA,TRBV9,CASSPSSFGGYTF,TGTGCCAGCAGCCCCTCGAGTTTCGGGGGCTACACCTTC